What follows are 30 T cell receptor beta chains derived from one specimen sequenced in a study of T cell responses to AZD1222 COVID-19 vaccine. Produced via immunoSEQ multiplex PCR; TCRdb's table is partial and in-frame only. The sample has about 89,000 clones; 89% are singletons. Source: peripheral blood, taken 28 days after the second AZD1222 dose. Receptors were obtained from an adult who received the AZD1222 COVID-19 vaccine.

This clone was counted once. The chain couples TRBV28 to TRBJ1-3; D unresolved. V was cut by 2 bases and J by 3 bases, with 5 bases left in between. This CDR3 is built from 13 residues. Germline CDR1 reads MDHEN; CDR2 reads SYDVKM. The CDR3 coding sequence is TGTGCCAGCAGTTTAGGGGTTGGAAACACCATATATTTT. Protein product: CASSLGVGNTIYF.

This chain uses TRBV7-2 with TRBJ1-5, with D possibly matching TRBD1 (5 bases). The germline gives CDR1 SGHTA, CDR2 FQGNSA. V was shortened by 2 bases and J by 3 bases, with 8 bases between the two germline ends. This CDR3 spans 14 amino acids. Written as DNA, the CDR3 is TGTGCCAGCAGCTTATTCAGGGACAATCAGCCCCAGCATTTT. Translated: CASSLFRDNQPQHF.

This clone was detected a few times. This chain connects TRBV18 to TRBJ1-1; D perhaps matches TRBD1 (5 bases). This CDR3 is 16 amino acids long. V was trimmed by 0 bases and J by 1 base, leaving 12 bases between them. Germline V gives CDR1 KGHSH, CDR2 LQKENI. CDR3 sequence: CASSPPGTRGNTEAFF. The CDR3 bases are TGTGCCAGCTCACCACCGGGGACGCGGGGGAACACTGAAGCTTTCTTT.

This clone was seen a few times. V is TRBV25-1 and J is TRBJ2-5; 8 bases fit TRBD1. The V gene's germline CDR1 is MGHDK and CDR2 SYGVNS. Losses at the gene ends were 3 bases for V and 7 bases for J; bases not matched to a gene: 7. The CDR3 has 14 amino acids. In nucleotides, the CDR3 is TGTGCCAGCAGTGATTCAGGGGGCGTCGGGACCCAGTACTTC. Residues: CASSDSGGVGTQYF.

V is TRBV11-2 and J is TRBJ1-2; tentative D call: TRBD1 (5 bases). The V gene lost 10 bases and the J gene lost 8 bases, with 23 bases spanning the gap. This CDR3 contains 14 residues. The germline V gene encodes CDR1 SGHAT and CDR2 FQNNGV. The CDR3 is CATHNHAPRDGYTF. CDR3 coding DNA: TGTGCCACCCATAATCACGCGCCGAGGGACGGCTACACCTTC.

The rearrangement links TRBV7-7 to TRBJ1-1; weak D call: TRBD1 (5 bases). CDR3 size: 15 residues. Looked up from germline, CDR1 is SSHAT and CDR2 is FNYEAQ (reference sequence). Trimming took off 0 bases at V and 7 bases at J, with 15 bases between the two ends. The CDR3, as DNA: TGTGCCAGCAGCTTAGCGCCGGCCGGGGCAAGTGAAGCTTTCTTT. It encodes CASSLAPAGASEAFF.

The V call is TRBV6-5, the J call TRBJ1-1, with D uncertain. Trimming left V 2 bases short and J 4 bases short, with 8 bases between. The CDR3 has 13 amino acids. Germline CDR1 is MNHEY and CDR2 is SVGAGI. CDR3 amino acids: CASSYGLGTEAFF. DNA of the CDR3: TGTGCCAGCAGTTACGGACTGGGCACTGAAGCTTTCTTT.

The rearrangement uses TRBV7-9 and TRBJ1-4; TRBD1 matches at 9 bases. The CDR3 contains 17 residues. Germline V gives CDR1 SEHNR, CDR2 FQNEAQ (reference sequence). The J segment lost 5 bases and the V segment lost 6 bases, leaving 13 bases of the junction unmatched. Here the CDR3 DNA reads TGTGCCAGCAGTTCCGACAGGGGGAATACCATAAATGAAAAACTGTTTTTT. Translation: CASSSDRGNTINEKLFF. The full variable domain, its missing parts supplied by reference TRBV7-9 and TRBJ1-4, is DTGVSQNPRHKITKRGQNVTFRCDPISEHNRLYWYRQTLGQGPEFLTYFQNEAQLEKSRLLSDRFSAERPKGSFSTLEIQRTEQGDSAMYLCASSSDRGNTINEKLFFGSGTQLSVL.

The chain combines TRBV21-1 with TRBJ2-2; no check of the table's D call, TRBD1, against the DNA was made. TRBV21-1 is flagged as a pseudogene. This CDR3 region has 18 residues. Written as DNA, the CDR3 is TGTGCCAGCAGCAAAGGAGGGGGTCAGGGGGCCGTTGACGGGGAGCTGTTTTTT. Amino acids: CASSKGGGQGAVDGELFF.

The rearrangement links TRBV5-6 to TRBJ2-1, with 7 positions matching TRBD1. The CDR3 covers 15 residues. Losses at the gene ends were 1 base for V and 7 bases for J; bases not matched to a gene: 8. Germline V gene lookup returns CDR1 SGHDT and CDR2 YYEEEE. The CDR3 DNA reads as TGTGCCAGCAGCTTGTTGGGGACAGCTTTAAATGAGCAGTTCTTC. Translating it yields CASSLLGTALNEQFF.

The rearrangement links TRBV11-3 to TRBJ1-1; D call uncertain. The CDR3 has 14 amino acids. V lost 5 bases to trimming and J lost 1 base, with 11 bases between them. Germline V lookup: CDR1 SGHNT, CDR2 YENEEA. The DNA for the CDR3 is TGTGCCAGCAGCCCCCTGGGAGGGAACACTGAAGCTTTCTTT. It encodes CASSPLGGNTEAFF.

The rearrangement uses TRBV11-3 and TRBJ2-5, with TRBD1 matching over 8 bases. V lost 5 bases to trimming and J lost 3 bases; unmatched junction nucleotides: 11. This CDR3 contains 16 residues. CDR1 is SGHNT, CDR2 YENEEA, per germline. In DNA, the CDR3 is TGTGCCAGCAGCACCCGAGGACAGGGATTGGAAGAGACCCAGTACTTC. This codes for CASSTRGQGLEETQYF.

The chain links TRBV28 to TRBJ1-1, with D possibly TRBD1 on 5 matching bases. V gave up 2 bases and J gave up 1 base, with 11 bases separating them. The CDR3 sequence is 15 residues long. Germline values: CDR1 MDHEN, CDR2 SYDVKM. In DNA form, the CDR3 reads TGTGCCAGCAGTTTACCCGGACACCGGAACACTGAAGCTTTCTTT. Its translation: CASSLPGHRNTEAFF.

Only one count was recorded for this clone. This chain connects TRBV11-2 to TRBJ1-1, with unresolved D. With 5 bases removed from V and 9 bases from J, the gap between germline ends came to 13 bases. Germline V gives CDR1 SGHAT, CDR2 FQNNGV. The CDR3 has 12 amino acids. The CDR3 DNA reads as TGTGCCAGCAGCGAACCCGGGGTGAAAGCTTTCTTT. Translation: CASSEPGVKAFF.

The V call is TRBV5-6, the J call TRBJ2-7; no definite D call. The CDR3 totals 14 residues. Germline CDR1 SGHDT, CDR2 YYEEEE. V was trimmed by 0 bases and J by 3 bases, leaving 10 bases between them. This CDR3 is CASSLEAGLYEQYF. The CDR3 DNA reads as TGTGCCAGCAGCTTGGAGGCAGGCCTCTACGAGCAGTACTTC.

This rearrangement joins TRBV14 to TRBJ2-5; D not certain. This CDR3 is 13 amino acids long. Trimming shortened V by 4 bases and J by 7 bases, and 13 bases separated the two germline ends. The germline CDR1 and CDR2 sequences are SGHDN and FVKESK. The CDR3 reads CASSPTGWGTQYF. CDR3 sequence (DNA): TGTGCCAGCAGCCCCACCGGGTGGGGGACCCAGTACTTC. The full variable domain, rest sourced from reference TRBV14 and TRBJ2-5, is EAGVTQFPSHSVIEKGQTVTLRCDPISGHDNLYWYRRVMGKEIKFLLHFVKESKQDESGMPNNRFLAERTGGTYSTLKVQPAELEDSGVYFCASSPTGWGTQYFGPGTRLLVL.

The chain recombines TRBV24-1 with TRBJ1-2, with no clear D. Germline CDR1 reads KGHDR; CDR2 reads SFDVKD. Between the trimmed V and J ends, which lost 7 bases and 8 bases, there was a span of 13 bases. The length of the CDR3 is 12 residues. Here the CDR3 DNA reads TGTGCCACCAGCCTCTTGGGAGAAGGCTACACCTTC. Translated, it gives CATSLLGEGYTF.

V is TRBV4-3 and J is TRBJ2-7; D is possibly TRBD1 or TRBD2 (5 bases each). Trimming removed 2 bases at V and 6 bases at J, with 20 bases between. Germline V lookup: CDR1 LGHNA, CDR2 YSLEER. The CDR3 extends over 16 amino acids. The chain's CDR3 is CASSQRTGTPASEQYF. The CDR3 DNA follows: TGCGCCAGCAGCCAACGAACCGGGACCCCTGCTAGCGAGCAGTACTTC.

This chain connects TRBV7-2 to TRBJ2-1, with D tentatively TRBD1 (6 bases). The CDR3 is made up of 14 amino acids. From germline, CDR1 is SGHTA and CDR2 FQGNSA. Between the trimmed V and J ends, which lost 8 bases and 7 bases, there was a span of 18 bases. CDR3 sequence reads: CASGGWPLRNEQFF. The CDR3 region has the DNA TGTGCCAGCGGGGGCTGGCCGTTGCGGAATGAGCAGTTCTTC. Supplemented by reference TRBV7-2 and TRBJ2-1, the full variable domain reads GAGVSQSPSNKVTEKGKDVELRCDPISGHTALYWYRQSLGQGLEFLIYFQGNSAPDKSGLPSDRFSAERTGGSVSTLTIQRTQQEDSAVYLCASGGWPLRNEQFFGPGTRLTVL.

V gene TRBV29-1 combines with J gene TRBJ1-1, with D possibly being TRBD1 (6 bases). The ends were cut back, 6 bases at V and 1 base at J, with 12 bases in the middle. The CDR3 covers 13 residues. CDR1 is SQVTM, CDR2 ANQGSEA, per germline. The CDR3 here is CSVDKQGNTEAFF. CDR3 nucleotide sequence: TGCAGCGTGGATAAACAGGGGAACACTGAAGCTTTCTTT.

The chain employs TRBV5-1 and TRBJ2-2; D unresolved. The ends were cut back, 7 bases at V and 6 bases at J, with 7 bases in the middle. Germline CDR1 is SGHRS and CDR2 is YFSETQ. The CDR3 extends over 11 amino acids. CDR3 sequence reads: CASALAGELFF. In DNA form, the CDR3 reads TGCGCCAGCGCTTTGGCCGGGGAGCTGTTTTTT.

This chain uses TRBV27 with TRBJ1-2, with TRBD1 as a possible D gene (5 bases). This CDR3 has 12 amino acids. V lost 11 bases and J 8 bases, leaving 18 bases between the germline ends. The germline V gene has CDR1 MNHEY and CDR2 SMNVEV (reference sequence). CDR3 coding DNA: TGTGCCGTCCTAACGGGGGGTCGAGGCTACACCTTC. Amino acid sequence: CAVLTGGRGYTF.

The chain carries TRBV30 and TRBJ1-4; D gene unclear. The CDR3 covers 13 residues. V lost 3 bases to trimming and J lost 3 bases, with 8 bases between them. CDR1 GTSNPN and CDR2 SVGIG come from the germline V gene (reference sequence). The CDR3 nucleotides read TGTGCCTGGAGCTCGGGAGCTAATGAAAAACTGTTTTTT. Protein sequence: CAWSSGANEKLFF.

This clone appeared a single time. The genes are TRBV2 and TRBJ2-5; 7 bases are shared with TRBD2. The CDR3 loop spans 15 amino acids. The V gene end was trimmed by 3 bases and the J gene end by 6 bases; junction bases not matched to a gene: 10. The germline CDR1 and CDR2 sequences are SNHLY and FYNNEI. In DNA form, the CDR3 reads TGTGCCAGCAGTGAGTCGGGGCTAGCGGCTAAGACCCAGTACTTC. Protein sequence: CASSESGLAAKTQYF.

V is TRBV10-2 and J is TRBJ1-1; a possible D gene is TRBD1 (5 bases). Germline V CDR1 and CDR2: WSHSY, SAAADI. The V end was cut by 3 bases, the J end by 5 bases, with 10 bases between. The CDR3 has 13 amino acids. CDR3 amino acids: CASSDQGLTEAFF. CDR3 in DNA: TGCGCCAGCAGTGATCAGGGTCTGACTGAAGCTTTCTTT.

CDR3 nucleotide sequence: TGTGCCAGCAGCTTAGCTAGACAGGGGGCGAGGGACGAGCAGTACTTC. Amino acids: CASSLARQGARDEQYF. The V gene is TRBV7-8, the J gene TRBJ2-7; 10 positions match TRBD1. Losses at the gene ends were 0 bases for V and 5 bases for J; bases not matched to a gene: 7. In germline, CDR1 is SGHVS, CDR2 FQNEAQ. CDR3 length: 16 residues.

The chain has TRBV30 and TRBJ1-5; the match to TRBD1 covers 8 bases. This CDR3 comprises 14 residues. Germline-derived CDR1 and CDR2 are GTSNPN and SVGIG (reference sequence). With 1 base clipped from V and 6 bases from J, the junction kept 5 bases outside the gene matches. Here the CDR3 DNA reads TGTGCCTGGAGTGATCAGGGGGCAGGTCAGCCCCAGCATTTT. Translating gives CAWSDQGAGQPQHF.

This sequence joins TRBV7-8 and TRBJ1-5; possible D gene TRBD1, 6 bases. Germline CDR1 reads SGHVS; CDR2 reads FQNEAQ. V dropped 2 bases and J dropped 9 bases, with 20 bases sitting between them. CDR3 length: 16 amino acids. CDR3 sequence (DNA): TGTGCCAGCAGCTTAATGTCCAGGGGTGTTTCTGGGCCCCAGCATTTT. Amino acids: CASSLMSRGVSGPQHF.

The chain uses TRBV30 and TRBJ2-7, with no clear D. CDR1 and CDR2 from the germline V gene are GTSNPN and SVGIG (reference sequence). Trimming left V 6 bases short and J 2 bases short, with 23 bases between. CDR3 length: 16 amino acids. The CDR3 DNA reads TGTGCCTGTAAATCTGACGGCCGCCTTGGGACCTACGAGCAGTACTTC. It encodes CACKSDGRLGTYEQYF.

The chain has TRBV2 and TRBJ1-5; perhaps TRBD1 as D (6 bases). Germline CDR1 is SNHLY and CDR2 is FYNNEI. The CDR3 contains 16 residues. V was clipped by 2 bases and J by 2 bases, with 13 bases between them. CDR3 nucleotides: TGTGCCAGCAGTGAACAGGGGACTGGCGGCAATCAGCCCCAGCATTTT. It specifies CASSEQGTGGNQPQHF.